The clone carrying this T cell receptor beta chain was counted a few times. The CDR3 totals 14 residues. Trimming stripped 4 bases from V and 6 bases from J, with 12 bases between. Germline CDR1 and CDR2: LGHDT and YNNKEL (reference sequence). Under the authors' procedure: Quantification of nucleated cells was approximated via reference gene primer amplification. TCRdb's table, derived via immunoSEQ multiplex PCR, lists solely in-frame clones and lacks some. D and trimming were read from the DNA, whereas the V and J calls and clone size are those reported in that table. The sample consists of roughly 78,000 clones, approximately 91% of them appearing once. The data stem from a study of blood T cell repertoires in COVID-19. Study in general: Collection of acute and convalescent COVID-19 samples took place in the United States, Italy and Spain. From T cells, B-cell-depleted T cells, or PBMCs came the material, which was cDNA or gDNA.

The sequencing sample was made of peripheral blood. The TCR was taken from a man aged 50 or older with acute or convalescent COVID-19. V gene TRBV3-1 (or the pseudogene TRBV3-2) combines with J gene TRBJ2-2; D not resolved. The CDR3 DNA sequence: TGTGCCAGCAGCCGCTCACCCGAGGCCGGGGAGCTGTTTTTT. It translates to CASSRSPEAGELFF.